A selection of T cell receptor beta chains follows, all from one sample in a study of blood T cells in healthy people across ages. One entry per CDR3 protein, called by TCRdb with MiXCR from the 5' RACE reads. The profile shows over 600,000 distinct CDR3 sequences, more than 55% of them singletons. Sequences were obtained from blood. The source is a man in his forties in good health. Both conserved end residues are part of each CDR3. Fields, in order: CDR3 DNA, CDR3 protein, J gene, clone size, D gene, V gene. The D gene is left open where the match is weak. Clone sizes are given selectively: once, few, many, or a class where the clone is expanded.

CDR3 DNA: TGTGCCAGCAGACCTGGTGTATTAGGGGGGTACCCCCAGCATTTT; CDR3 protein: CASRPGVLGGYPQHF; J gene: TRBJ1-5; clone size: .; D gene: .; V gene: TRBV6-5
CDR3 DNA: TGTGCCAGCAGTTCGGGGCTACTAGTTTCTGCTTACGAGCAGTACTTC; CDR3 protein: CASSSGLLVSAYEQYF; J gene: TRBJ2-7; clone size: .; D gene: .; V gene: TRBV28
CDR3 DNA: TGTGCCAGCAATGACAGCGGAGCCTCCTACGAGCAGTACTTC; CDR3 protein: CASNDSGASYEQYF; J gene: TRBJ2-7; clone size: .; D gene: .; V gene: TRBV28
CDR3 DNA: TGTGCCAGCAGCCTCACGAGCGGGGAGCAGTACTTC; CDR3 protein: CASSLTSGEQYF; J gene: TRBJ2-4; clone size: .; D gene: TRBD2; V gene: TRBV7-8
CDR3 DNA: TGTGCCACCGCCCGGTTCCAGGGTGATGGCTACACCTTC; CDR3 protein: CATARFQGDGYTF; J gene: TRBJ1-2; clone size: few; D gene: .; V gene: TRBV6-5
CDR3 DNA: TGTGCCAGCAGCCAGGAGGACAGATACACAGATACGCAGTATTTT; CDR3 protein: CASSQEDRYTDTQYF; J gene: TRBJ2-3; clone size: few; D gene: .; V gene: TRBV5-6
CDR3 DNA: TGTGCCAGCACCACCGGTAGTGCTGTCGAGCAGTACTTC; CDR3 protein: CASTTGSAVEQYF; J gene: TRBJ2-7; clone size: .; D gene: .; V gene: TRBV12-3/TRBV12-4
CDR3 DNA: TGTGCCACCAGCAGAGACAGGGGGTTCTATGGCTACACCTTC; CDR3 protein: CATSRDRGFYGYTF; J gene: TRBJ1-2; clone size: .; D gene: TRBD1; V gene: TRBV15
CDR3 DNA: TGCAGCGTTGATCCTTGGAAAACGTTCTCAACTAATGAAAAACTGTTTTTT; CDR3 protein: CSVDPWKTFSTNEKLFF; J gene: TRBJ1-4; clone size: .; D gene: .; V gene: TRBV29-1
CDR3 DNA: TGTGCCAGCAGCGGCGACCGGGATCATAGCCGAGAGACCCAGTACTTC; CDR3 protein: CASSGDRDHSRETQYF; J gene: TRBJ2-5; clone size: once; D gene: .; V gene: TRBV7-9
CDR3 DNA: TGCAGTGCTAGAGACCGCCCGGTGACTAGCGGGGACGAGACCCAGTACTTC; CDR3 protein: CSARDRPVTSGDETQYF; J gene: TRBJ2-5; clone size: .; D gene: TRBD2; V gene: TRBV20-1
CDR3 DNA: TGTGCCAGCAGCTTAGCTCCGGGGAGCTCCTACAATGAGCAGTTCTTC; CDR3 protein: CASSLAPGSSYNEQFF; J gene: TRBJ2-1; clone size: few; D gene: .; V gene: TRBV7-2
CDR3 DNA: TGTGCCAGCAGTGATGGGTTCTATGGCTACACCTTC; CDR3 protein: CASSDGFYGYTF; J gene: TRBJ1-2; clone size: .; D gene: .; V gene: TRBV25-1
CDR3 DNA: TGTTCCAGCTCACCCGATGAGGAATCCTACAATGAGCAGTACTTC; CDR3 protein: CSSSPDEESYNEQYF; J gene: TRBJ2-7; clone size: .; D gene: .; V gene: TRBV18
CDR3 DNA: TGTGCCAGCAGCGGCAGGGGTGGCAATCAGCCCCAGCATTTT; CDR3 protein: CASSGRGGNQPQHF; J gene: TRBJ1-5; clone size: few; D gene: .; V gene: TRBV9
CDR3 DNA: TGTGCCAGCAGTGCGGGGACAGGGGGTTGGCAGCCCCAGCATTTT; CDR3 protein: CASSAGTGGWQPQHF; J gene: TRBJ1-5; clone size: .; D gene: TRBD1; V gene: TRBV2
CDR3 DNA: TGTGCCAGCAGCCAAGTTGACGAGCAGTACTTC; CDR3 protein: CASSQVDEQYF; J gene: TRBJ2-7; clone size: .; D gene: .; V gene: TRBV3-1
CDR3 DNA: TGCAGCGTGGTAGCCCTTAAGGATGAGCAGTTCTTC; CDR3 protein: CSVVALKDEQFF; J gene: TRBJ2-1; clone size: .; D gene: .; V gene: TRBV29-1
CDR3 DNA: TGTGCCAGCAGTTCCCTGGTGGCTAGCGGAGAACCCCAAGAGACCCAGTACTTC; CDR3 protein: CASSSLVASGEPQETQYF; J gene: TRBJ2-5; clone size: .; D gene: TRBD2; V gene: TRBV6-5
CDR3 DNA: TGCGCCAGCAGCCAAGGGCAGTATGGCGGGGAGCTGTTTTTT; CDR3 protein: CASSQGQYGGELFF; J gene: TRBJ2-2; clone size: .; D gene: .; V gene: TRBV4-3
CDR3 DNA: TGTGCCAGCTCACCTATGCGGGTATCCCCAGCTAGGGCCAACGTCCTGACTTTC; CDR3 protein: CASSPMRVSPARANVLTF; J gene: TRBJ2-6; clone size: .; D gene: .; V gene: TRBV18
CDR3 DNA: TGCGCCAGCAGCCCCGAATCTGACAGGGGGAAGCAGTACTTC; CDR3 protein: CASSPESDRGKQYF; J gene: TRBJ2-7; clone size: .; D gene: TRBD1; V gene: TRBV5-1
CDR3 DNA: TGTGCCAGCAGCCAACCTGAGACAGGGTGTAGCTACACCTTC; CDR3 protein: CASSQPETGCSYTF; J gene: TRBJ1-2; clone size: few; D gene: TRBD1; V gene: TRBV4-2
CDR3 DNA: TGTGCCAGCAGTTTATCGTACGTTAATGAGCGGTACTTC; CDR3 protein: CASSLSYVNERYF; J gene: TRBJ2-5; clone size: .; D gene: .; V gene: TRBV28
CDR3 DNA: TGCGCCAGCAGCCAAGATCGAGGGGATACGCGGTATTTT; CDR3 protein: CASSQDRGDTRYF; J gene: TRBJ2-3; clone size: once; D gene: .; V gene: TRBV4-1
CDR3 DNA: TGTGCCAGCAGTCCAGGCTTAGACTATGGCTACACCTTC; CDR3 protein: CASSPGLDYGYTF; J gene: TRBJ1-2; clone size: few; D gene: .; V gene: TRBV6-4
CDR3 DNA: TGCAGTGCTAATGGACAGGGGGGAGAGGGGGCCAACGTCCTGACTTTC; CDR3 protein: CSANGQGGEGANVLTF; J gene: TRBJ2-6; clone size: .; D gene: TRBD1; V gene: TRBV20-1
CDR3 DNA: TGTGCCTGGAGTGTACCTATCACAGGGCTTTACAATGAGCAGTTCTTC; CDR3 protein: CAWSVPITGLYNEQFF; J gene: TRBJ2-1; clone size: .; D gene: .; V gene: TRBV30
CDR3 DNA: TGTGCCAGCAGCCCAAGCCTCCCTTATGAGCGGGAGCGTGGGGAGACCCAGTACTTC; CDR3 protein: CASSPSLPYERERGETQYF; J gene: TRBJ2-5; clone size: few; D gene: TRBD2; V gene: TRBV13
CDR3 DNA: TGTGCCAGCAGCGCGCAAGGACTAGTGTCCTACGAGCAGTACTTC; CDR3 protein: CASSAQGLVSYEQYF; J gene: TRBJ2-7; clone size: .; D gene: TRBD2; V gene: TRBV9
CDR3 DNA: TGCGCCAGCAGCCACCACGACAGGGGACCCTACGAGCAGTACTTC; CDR3 protein: CASSHHDRGPYEQYF; J gene: TRBJ2-7; clone size: .; D gene: TRBD1; V gene: TRBV4-3